One sample yielded the 30 T cell receptor beta chains listed below, sequenced in a study of T-cell memory formation after mild COVID-19. TCRdb reprocessed the 5' RACE reads via MiXCR and lists one record per CDR3 protein. The sample holds about 58,000 distinct CDR3 sequences, around a quarter seen once. The sequencing sample was made of PBMCs or a T cell subset sorted from them (not recorded which). The source of these receptors is a man in his late teens or twenties who had mild COVID-19 (a few samples of this study predate the infection). Cell type and time point are not known.

The V call is TRBV12-3 or TRBV12-4, the J call TRBJ2-7, with TRBD1 as a possible D gene (5 bases). Trimming took 3 bases from V and 2 from J, leaving 8 bases between them. The CDR3 covers 13 residues. CDR3 in DNA: TGTGCCAGCAGTTTTGCAGGGCCCTACGAGCAGTACTTC. This codes for CASSFAGPYEQYF.

This clonotype was observed many times. The gene calls are TRBV5-1 and TRBJ2-7, with 13 bases fitting TRBD2. Trimming took 4 bases from V and 0 from J; bases not matched to a gene: 7. Germline loops: CDR1 SGHRS, CDR2 YFSETQ. The CDR3 covers 17 residues. CDR3 loop: CASSPIGTSGVSYEQYF. The CDR3, as DNA: TGCGCCAGCAGCCCCATCGGGACTAGCGGGGTCTCCTACGAGCAGTACTTC.

The CDR3 reads CASTLGGGANEQYF. CDR3 DNA sequence: TGTGCCAGCACCCTGGGCGGGGGGGCCAACGAGCAGTACTTC. The genes are TRBV7-2 and TRBJ2-7, with TRBD2 matching 9 bases. There are 14 residues in the CDR3. The J segment lost 5 bases and the V segment lost 7 bases, leaving 9 bases of the junction unmatched. Germline V gene lookup returns CDR1 SGHTA and CDR2 FQGNSA.

This clonotype came up a few times. The chain joins TRBV6-5 to TRBJ2-3, with a weak D call TRBD2 (6 bases). Germline V lookup: CDR1 MNHEY, CDR2 SVGAGI. The CDR3 sequence is 15 residues long. The V end lost 0 bases, the J end lost 4 bases, and 11 bases lay between the germline ends. CDR3 bases: TGTGCCAGCAGTTACTCGACTCCGGGGGCAGATACGCAGTATTTT. This translates into CASSYSTPGADTQYF.

The sample holds a few counts of this clonotype. This chain connects TRBV7-8 to TRBJ2-7; no clear D. Germline CDR1 reads SGHVS; CDR2 reads FQNEAQ. V was cut by 5 bases and J by 4 bases, with 6 bases left in between. The CDR3 totals 11 residues. The CDR3 DNA sequence: TGTGCCAGCAGCCTTCAGTACGAGCAGTACTTC. Residues: CASSLQYEQYF.

This clonotype was observed a handful of times. This sequence joins TRBV5-1 and TRBJ2-3; 13 bases fit TRBD2. The CDR3 extends over 16 amino acids. After removal of 4 bases from V and 1 base from J, the junction contained 3 bases not matched to a gene. Germline loops: CDR1 SGHRS, CDR2 YFSETQ. CDR3 sequence (DNA): TGCGCCAGCAGCCTTGGGACTAGCGGGGGCACAGATACGCAGTATTTT. The encoded protein is CASSLGTSGGTDTQYF.

The chain employs TRBV7-9 and TRBJ2-3; D is ambiguous. CDR1 and CDR2 (germline): SEHNR, FQNEAQ (reference sequence). Trimming removed 2 bases at V and 1 base at J, with 13 bases between. This CDR3 is built from 16 residues. The chain's CDR3 is CASSLSRLRGTDTQYF. CDR3 nucleotides: TGTGCCAGCAGCTTATCCAGGCTCCGCGGCACAGATACGCAGTATTTT.

The genes are TRBV12-3 or TRBV12-4 and TRBJ2-3; no clear D. The V end lost 5 bases, the J end lost 5 bases, and 14 bases lay between the germline ends. The CDR3 sequence is 14 residues long. The CDR3 coding sequence is TGTGCCAGCAGTCCCACCGGGTCGGGAGATACGCAGTATTTT. It yields the protein CASSPTGSGDTQYF.

A few counts support this clonotype. This chain links TRBV7-2 with TRBJ1-4; D is uncertain. Germline loops: CDR1 SGHTA, CDR2 FQGNSA. CDR3 length equals 16 residues. Trimming pared 1 base from V and 0 bases from J, leaving 9 bases between. CDR3: CASSLVEGSTNEKLFF. CDR3 coding DNA: TGTGCCAGCAGCTTAGTCGAAGGGTCAACTAATGAAAAACTGTTTTTT. Full variable domain (rest looked up from reference TRBV7-2 and TRBJ1-4): GAGVSQSPSNKVTEKGKDVELRCDPISGHTALYWYRQSLGQGLEFLIYFQGNSAPDKSGLPSDRFSAERTGGSVSTLTIQRTQQEDSAVYLCASSLVEGSTNEKLFFGSGTQLSVL.

DNA of the CDR3: TGTGCCTCCTACGGGACTAGCGGGGGTAAGACCCAGTACTTC. Protein: CASYGTSGGKTQYF. The chain carries TRBV2 and TRBJ2-5, with 14 nucleotides matching TRBD2. V was clipped by 11 bases and J by 6 bases; unmatched bases: 8. Germline CDR1 reads SNHLY; CDR2 reads FYNNEI. This CDR3 is built from 14 residues.

This clonotype turned up a few times. For the CDR3, the DNA is TGTGCCAGCAGCTTAGGGATAGGCGGAGAACAAGAGACCCAGTACTTC. Its translation: CASSLGIGGEQETQYF. V usage is TRBV7-9 and J usage is TRBJ2-5; D is unclear. CDR1 SEHNR and CDR2 FQNEAQ come from the germline V gene (reference sequence). Trimming took off 1 base at V and 2 bases at J, with 14 bases between the two ends. The CDR3 has 16 amino acids.

This clonotype occurred a few times. The chain links TRBV4-3 to TRBJ2-7; 7 bases line up with TRBD2. Trimming cost V 0 bases and J 7 bases; bases outside gene matches: 9. Germline assignment: CDR1 LGHNA and CDR2 YSLEER. The CDR3 has 15 residues. CDR3 coding DNA: TGCGCCAGCAGCCAAGATGGGAGGGGTGCTGATGAGCAGTACTTC. Protein: CASSQDGRGADEQYF.

There are a few counts of this clonotype. The V gene is TRBV5-1, the J gene TRBJ2-7; D might be TRBD2 (6 bases). This CDR3 region has 14 residues. Between the trimmed V and J ends, which lost 3 bases and 2 bases, there was a span of 12 bases. The germline V gene has CDR1 SGHRS and CDR2 YFSETQ. CDR3 in DNA: TGCGCCAGCAGCTGGGAGGACGGCGCCTACGAGCAGTACTTC. This sequence encodes CASSWEDGAYEQYF.

This clonotype has a count of ten or more. J is TRBJ2-1 and V is TRBV7-6; the D is unclear. The CDR3 contains 12 residues. Between the trimmed V and J ends, which lost 1 base and 7 bases, there was a span of 5 bases. The V gene's germline CDR1 is SGHVS and CDR2 FNYEAQ. The chain's CDR3 is CASSLGQNEQFF. The DNA for the CDR3 is TGTGCCAGCAGCTTAGGCCAGAATGAGCAGTTCTTC.

This clonotype is medium-sized within its sample. J is TRBJ1-1 and V is TRBV29-1; no firm D call. Trimming took 3 bases from V and 6 from J, leaving 11 bases between them. CDR1 is SQVTM, CDR2 ANQGSEA, per germline. The CDR3 loop spans 12 amino acids. DNA of the CDR3: TGCAGCGTTGATGCGGGCAACGCTGAAGCTTTCTTT. Protein: CSVDAGNAEAFF.

V gene TRBV4-3 combines with J gene TRBJ2-1, with 11 bases matching TRBD2. The CDR3 covers 18 residues. Losses at the gene ends were 1 base for V and 7 bases for J; bases not matched to a gene: 12. Germline loops: CDR1 LGHNA, CDR2 YSLEER. The CDR3 spells CASSQGGGGTSGQNEQFF. CDR3 nucleotides: TGCGCCAGCAGCCAAGGCGGCGGGGGGACTAGCGGACAGAATGAGCAGTTCTTC.

The chain recombines TRBV28 with TRBJ2-2, with unresolved D. Trimming took off 2 bases at V and 0 bases at J, with 4 bases between the two ends. CDR3 length: 14 residues. Germline V gene lookup returns CDR1 MDHEN and CDR2 SYDVKM. This chain's CDR3 is CASSLGANTGELFF. As DNA, the CDR3 is TGTGCCAGCAGTTTAGGTGCGAACACCGGGGAGCTGTTTTTT.

This clonotype occurred many times. The chain combines TRBV12-3 or TRBV12-4 with TRBJ2-4; D call uncertain. V lost 3 bases, J lost 4 bases, and 10 bases lay in between. CDR3 length: 14 residues. The CDR3 spells CASSFESRKNIQYF. The CDR3 nucleotides read TGTGCCAGCAGTTTTGAGTCCCGGAAAAACATTCAGTACTTC.

This clonotype was seen more than once but under ten times. V usage is TRBV13 and J usage is TRBJ2-5, with TRBD1 matching over 12 bases. The germline CDR1 and CDR2 sequences are PRHDT and FYEKMQ (reference sequence). The CDR3 is 16 residues long. V shed 4 bases, J shed 4 bases, and the junction held 7 bases outside the gene matches. The CDR3 loop is CASSWGTGGNPETQYF. As DNA, the CDR3 is TGTGCCAGCAGCTGGGGGACAGGGGGCAATCCAGAGACCCAGTACTTC.

The chain combines TRBV15 with TRBJ1-1; D is unresolved. Germline lookup yields CDR1 LNHNV and CDR2 YYDKDF (reference sequence). The CDR3 extends over 13 amino acids. The V end was cut by 1 base, the J end by 1 base, with 4 bases between. The CDR3 loop reads CATSRVQNTEAFF. DNA of the CDR3: TGTGCCACCAGCAGAGTTCAGAACACTGAAGCTTTCTTT. The full variable domain, its missing parts supplied by reference TRBV15 and TRBJ1-1, is DAMVIQNPRYQVTQFGKPVTLSCSQTLNHNVMYWYQQKSSQAPKLLFHYYDKDFNNEADTPDNFQSRRPNTSFCFLDIRSPGLGDTAMYLCATSRVQNTEAFFGQGTRLTVV.

This clonotype was detected ten times or more. The chain recombines TRBV6-5 with TRBJ1-1; 7 bases agree with TRBD1. Trimming cost V 5 bases and J 7 bases; bases outside gene matches: 10. Germline V gives CDR1 MNHEY, CDR2 SVGAGI. This CDR3 has 14 amino acids. This CDR3 reads CASSELTGEVEAFF. CDR3 sequence (DNA): TGTGCCAGCAGTGAACTTACAGGGGAGGTTGAAGCTTTCTTT.

This clonotype was detected a few times. This chain links TRBV11-2 with TRBJ2-7; D is possibly TRBD1 (5 bases). The CDR3 is 13 residues long. Germline CDR1 SGHAT, CDR2 FQNNGV. V dropped 3 bases and J dropped 2 bases, with 8 bases sitting between them. CDR3 amino acids: CASSLETAYEQYV. CDR3 sequence (DNA): TGTGCCAGCAGCTTGGAGACAGCCTACGAGCAGTACGTC.

This sequence joins TRBV7-2 and TRBJ2-3; D remains ambiguous. This CDR3 has 16 residues. V was clipped by 5 bases and J by 0 bases, with 15 bases between them. Per germline, CDR1 SGHTA and CDR2 FQGNSA. CDR3 loop: CASSTQILSSTDTQYF. The CDR3 coding sequence is TGTGCCAGCAGCACACAGATTCTCTCAAGCACAGATACGCAGTATTTT. The entire variable domain, with the rest obtained from reference TRBV7-2 and TRBJ2-3, is as follows: GAGVSQSPSNKVTEKGKDVELRCDPISGHTALYWYRQSLGQGLEFLIYFQGNSAPDKSGLPSDRFSAERTGGSVSTLTIQRTQQEDSAVYLCASSTQILSSTDTQYFGPGTRLTVL.

This chain joins TRBV4-2 and TRBJ2-3; maybe TRBD2 (6 bases). The germline V and J ends were trimmed by 5 bases and 0 bases, with 21 bases remaining between them. The CDR3 length is 18 residues. The germline V gene has CDR1 LGHNA and CDR2 YNFKEQ. The CDR3 region has the DNA TGTGCCAGCAGCTCGCTGGATTTTGGGACTGGCAGCACAGATACGCAGTATTTT. Its protein product is CASSSLDFGTGSTDTQYF.

In this sample, this clonotype turned up a few times. The V and J genes are TRBV15 and TRBJ2-3; no clear D gene. The V end was cut by 0 bases, the J end by 5 bases, with 18 bases between. Germline values: CDR1 LNHNV, CDR2 YYDKDF (reference sequence). The CDR3 runs to 17 residues. This chain's CDR3 is CATSREGTGPPGDTQYF. The DNA of the CDR3 is TGTGCCACCAGCAGAGAAGGAACTGGTCCACCGGGAGATACGCAGTATTTT.

V gene TRBV28 combines with J gene TRBJ2-7; 7 bases are a match to TRBD1. This CDR3 contains 13 residues. Per germline, CDR1 MDHEN and CDR2 SYDVKM. J lost 2 bases, V lost 7 bases, and 5 bases had no gene match. CDR3: CASKFQGAYEQYV. CDR3 DNA sequence: TGTGCCAGCAAGTTCCAGGGGGCCTACGAGCAGTACGTC.

The J gene is TRBJ2-1, the V gene TRBV6-4; 7 bases match TRBD2. Germline lookup yields CDR1 MRHNA and CDR2 SNTAGT. V trimming: 3 bases; J trimming: 9 bases; junction bases outside the gene matches: 11. This CDR3 region has 15 residues. CDR3 in amino acids: CASSELGGSGGEQFF. DNA for the CDR3: TGTGCCAGCAGTGAATTGGGGGGGTCGGGCGGTGAGCAGTTCTTC.

This clonotype was counted a few times. The chain recombines TRBV9 with TRBJ2-1; tentative D call: TRBD2 (7 bases). The germline CDR1 and CDR2 sequences are SGDLS and YYNGEE. There are 13 residues in the CDR3. V lost 5 bases, J lost 6 bases, and 12 bases lay in between. The CDR3 region is CASRGGPGNEQFF. For the CDR3, the DNA is TGTGCCAGCAGGGGGGGGCCGGGCAATGAGCAGTTCTTC.

The chain couples TRBV11-2 to TRBJ2-5; D call uncertain. Trimming removed 7 bases from V and 1 base from J, with 16 bases in between. The CDR3 contains 15 residues. From germline, CDR1 is SGHAT and CDR2 FQNNGV. The CDR3 here is CASTPRQDGQETQYF. In nucleotides, the CDR3 is TGTGCCAGCACCCCCAGGCAGGACGGCCAAGAGACCCAGTACTTC.

The table lists this clonotype with a count of one. This chain joins TRBV28 and TRBJ2-5; 10 bases fit TRBD1. Germline V gene lookup returns CDR1 MDHEN and CDR2 SYDVKM. The CDR3 consists of 16 residues. Trimming removed 2 bases from V and 4 bases from J; junction bases left unmatched: 7. The CDR3 region has the DNA TGTGCCAGCAGTTTAGGGGACAGGGGATTTGGAGAGACCCAGTACTTC. This translates into CASSLGDRGFGETQYF. Full variable domain (outside the CDR3, taken from reference TRBV28 and TRBJ2-5): DVKVTQSSRYLVKRTGEKVFLECVQDMDHENMFWYRQDPGLGLRLIYFSYDVKMKEKGDIPEGYSVSREKKERFSLILESASTNQTSMYLCASSLGDRGFGETQYFGPGTRLLVL.